These 26 T cell receptor beta chains share one sample of origin, sequenced in a study of cytomegalovirus exposure and HLA in healthy donors. Repertoires were generated with immunoSEQ multiplex PCR, while TCRdb's copy carries only in-frame clones and drops some. Among some 260,000 clones listed, more than 85% were seen once. The sequencing input was PBMCs. These receptors were taken from a man aged 18 to 29 in good health and CMV-seropositive.

This clone was observed a single time. V usage is TRBV27 and J usage is TRBJ1-1; a possible D gene is TRBD1 (6 bases). The CDR3 loop spans 15 amino acids. Germline assignment: CDR1 MNHEY and CDR2 SMNVEV (reference sequence). V was shortened by 5 bases and J by 0 bases, with 13 bases between the two germline ends. The CDR3 sequence: CASSKQGQMNTEAFF. The CDR3 DNA reads TGTGCCAGCAGTAAACAGGGCCAGATGAACACTGAAGCTTTCTTT.

The chain has TRBV6-5 and TRBJ2-1, with TRBD2 matching 12 bases. J lost 13 bases, V lost 4 bases, and 5 bases had no gene match. The CDR3 consists of 13 residues. Germline V CDR1 and CDR2: MNHEY, SVGAGI. The CDR3 loop is CASSSGLAGNQFF. The CDR3 region has the DNA TGTGCCAGCAGTTCCGGACTAGCGGGAAATCAGTTCTTC.

The chain has TRBV6-1 and TRBJ2-7, with TRBD1 matching over 7 bases. Trimming at V came to 2 bases and at J to 9 bases, leaving 10 bases not matched to a gene. This CDR3 contains 14 residues. Germline CDR1 MNHNS, CDR2 SASEGT. CDR3: CASSERMGQNGQYF. CDR3 nucleotide sequence: TGTGCCAGCAGTGAAAGAATGGGACAGAATGGGCAGTACTTC.

V and J are TRBV29-1 and TRBJ1-1; TRBD1 agrees at 8 bases. This CDR3 comprises 14 residues. Per the germline V gene, CDR1 is SQVTM and CDR2 is ANQGSEA. With 6 bases clipped from V and 4 bases from J, the junction kept 10 bases outside the gene matches. The CDR3 bases are TGCAGCGTCTTGGACAGGGCCCACGGCACTGAAGCTTTCTTT. This translates into CSVLDRAHGTEAFF. Based on the CDR3 plus reference TRBV29-1 and TRBJ1-1, the full variable domain is SAVISQKPSRDICQRGTSLTIQCQVDSQVTMMFWYRQQPGQSLTLIATANQGSEATYESGFVIDKFPISRPNLTFSTLTVSNMSPEDSSIYLCSVLDRAHGTEAFFGQGTRLTVV.

The genes are TRBV6-4 and TRBJ2-1; 9 bases are shared with TRBD2. V shed 2 bases and J 8 bases; nucleotides not matched to a gene: 7. Germline lookup yields CDR1 MRHNA and CDR2 SNTAGT. The CDR3 is made up of 15 amino acids. The CDR3 protein is CASSDTAGGVDEQFF. CDR3 DNA sequence: TGTGCCAGCAGTGACACGGCGGGAGGGGTGGATGAGCAGTTCTTC.

The V gene is TRBV11-2, the J gene TRBJ2-1; no clear D gene. This CDR3 spans 14 amino acids. V lost 5 bases and J 6 bases, leaving 14 bases between the germline ends. In germline, CDR1 is SGHAT, CDR2 FQNNGV. CDR3 region: CASSLGSNGNEQFF. DNA for the CDR3: TGTGCCAGCAGCCTAGGGTCTAACGGCAATGAGCAGTTCTTC.

This clone was seen only a few times. The chain couples TRBV19 to TRBJ2-7, with D uncertain. CDR1 and CDR2 (germline): LNHDA, SQIVND (reference sequence). V shed 6 bases and J shed 0 bases, with 15 bases lying between them. The CDR3 extends over 15 amino acids. The chain's CDR3 is CASSLVFGSSYEQYF. CDR3 nucleotide sequence: TGTGCCAGTAGCTTGGTGTTTGGCAGCTCCTACGAGCAGTACTTC.

The genes are TRBV19 and TRBJ1-5; 9 positions agree with TRBD1. The CDR3 is 17 residues long. Germline CDR1 reads LNHDA; CDR2 reads SQIVND (reference sequence). V gave up 9 bases and J gave up 4 bases; unmatched junction bases: 16. CDR3 nucleotides: TGTGCCAGCCAGAAGGGAACCGGGACAGGGTTTAATCAGCCCCAGCATTTT. This encodes CASQKGTGTGFNQPQHF.

This chain connects TRBV7-9 to TRBJ2-7; TRBD2 is a possible D gene (5 bases). The CDR3 runs 16 residues. V lost 0 bases and J 2 bases, leaving 14 bases between the germline ends. The germline V gene has CDR1 SEHNR and CDR2 FQNEAQ (reference sequence). CDR3: CASSLALGLKTYEQYF. In DNA, the CDR3 is TGTGCCAGCAGCTTAGCGCTAGGACTCAAAACCTACGAGCAGTACTTC.

The rearrangement joins TRBV27 to TRBJ2-3, with TRBD2 identical over 7 bases. With 4 bases clipped from V and 0 bases from J, the junction kept 7 bases outside the gene matches. Germline loops: CDR1 MNHEY, CDR2 SMNVEV (reference sequence). The CDR3 runs 16 residues. The CDR3 DNA is TGTGCCAGCAGTTCCCGGGGGAGGGTCAGCACAGATACGCAGTATTTT. Translation: CASSSRGRVSTDTQYF.

Only one count was recorded for this clone. This sequence joins TRBV7-7 and TRBJ2-3; D perhaps matches TRBD2 (7 bases). Trimming removed 1 base at V and 4 bases at J, with 12 bases between. In germline, CDR1 is SSHAT, CDR2 FNYEAQ (reference sequence). This CDR3 contains 15 residues. The CDR3 reads CASSLGGGLSDTQYF. CDR3 DNA: TGTGCCAGCAGCTTAGGGGGGGGGCTTTCAGATACGCAGTATTTT.

This clone was recorded only once. This chain links TRBV6-1 with TRBJ2-2, with a tentative D call TRBD2 (5 bases). Looked up from germline, CDR1 is MNHNS and CDR2 is SASEGT. V was clipped by 3 bases and J by 5 bases, with 22 bases between them. The CDR3 length is 18 residues. The CDR3 nucleotides are TGTGCCAGCAGTGATCTGGAGGCTAGCTGGGTAATAACCGGGGAGCTGTTTTTT. Protein product: CASSDLEASWVITGELFF.

This chain joins TRBV6-1 and TRBJ1-4; a weak D match, TRBD1 (6 bases). Germline lookup yields CDR1 MNHNS and CDR2 SASEGT. Trimming shortened V by 6 bases and J by 5 bases, and 10 bases separated the two germline ends. The CDR3 covers 13 residues. The CDR3 protein is CASRGGPNEKLFF. CDR3 nucleotides: TGTGCCAGCAGGGGGGGGCCCAATGAAAAACTGTTTTTT.

The J gene is TRBJ2-1, the V gene TRBV2; TRBD2 matches at 13 bases. The CDR3 has 15 residues. The V gene's germline CDR1 is SNHLY and CDR2 FYNNEI. After removal of 5 bases from V and 10 bases from J, the junction contained 8 bases not matched to a gene. CDR3 in DNA: TGTGCCAGCAGTCAGACTAGCGGGAGGATAACGGAGCAGTTCTTC. Its translation is CASSQTSGRITEQFF.

This chain's CDR3 is CASSLTSGYEQYF. CDR3 coding DNA: TGCGCCAGCAGCTTGACTAGCGGCTACGAGCAGTACTTC. J is TRBJ2-7 and V is TRBV5-1; 8 bases line up with TRBD2. Germline-derived CDR1 and CDR2 are SGHRS and YFSETQ. Trimming cost V 1 base and J 3 bases; bases outside gene matches: 0. The CDR3 consists of 13 residues.

This rearrangement joins TRBV11-2 to TRBJ1-1, with D possibly TRBD1 on 5 matching bases. V shed 5 bases and J shed 6 bases, with 10 bases lying between them. Germline V lookup: CDR1 SGHAT, CDR2 FQNNGV. The CDR3 has 12 amino acids. The CDR3 DNA sequence: TGTGCCAGCAGCCGGCCAGGGCCTGAAGCTTTCTTT. Its translation is CASSRPGPEAFF.

V and J are TRBV11-2 and TRBJ2-1, with 7 bases matching TRBD2. CDR3 length: 16 amino acids. Trimming removed 3 bases from V and 6 bases from J; junction bases left unmatched: 11. Looked up from germline, CDR1 is SGHAT and CDR2 is FQNNGV. The CDR3 sequence: CASSLVRSGIFNEQFF. The DNA of the CDR3 is TGTGCCAGCAGCTTGGTTAGGAGCGGGATTTTCAATGAGCAGTTCTTC. Variable domain in full (rest from reference TRBV11-2 and TRBJ2-1): EAGVAQSPRYKIIEKRQSVAFWCNPISGHATLYWYQQILGQGPKLLIQFQNNGVVDDSQLPKDRFSAERLKGVDSTLKIQPAKLEDSAVYLCASSLVRSGIFNEQFFGPGTRLTVL.

The CDR3 DNA follows: TGCGCCAGCAGCCCCAGCGGGAGAAGGGAAGAGACCCAGTACTTC. It encodes CASSPSGRREETQYF. This chain uses TRBV5-1 with TRBJ2-5, with TRBD2 matching 8 bases. J was trimmed by 3 bases and V by 4 bases; bases with no gene match: 8. Germline V gives CDR1 SGHRS, CDR2 YFSETQ. This CDR3 is 15 amino acids long.

In nucleotides, the CDR3 is TGCGCCAGCAGCTTGGCCCCTAGCGGAAGAGAAGAGACCCAGTACTTC. Protein: CASSLAPSGREETQYF. The chain couples TRBV5-1 to TRBJ2-5; 7 nucleotides match TRBD2. The CDR3 is made up of 16 amino acids. Looked up from germline, CDR1 is SGHRS and CDR2 is YFSETQ. J lost 3 bases, V lost 0 bases, and 8 bases had no gene match.

V gene TRBV5-1 combines with J gene TRBJ2-3; no firm D call. The CDR3 extends over 16 amino acids. Trimming pared 0 bases from V and 1 base from J, leaving 12 bases between. Germline V gives CDR1 SGHRS, CDR2 YFSETQ. CDR3 coding DNA: TGCGCCAGCAGCTTGGGAGGTTTTCCCGGCACAGATACGCAGTATTTT. Residues: CASSLGGFPGTDTQYF.

The CDR3 sequence: CASSYASGSAGELFF. CDR3 bases: TGTGCCAGCAGTTACGCTAGCGGGAGCGCCGGGGAGCTGTTTTTT. The chain joins TRBV6-5 to TRBJ2-2; TRBD2 matches 10 bases. V was pared by 2 bases and J by 6 bases, with 3 bases of the junction left unmatched. Germline lookup yields CDR1 MNHEY and CDR2 SVGAGI. The CDR3 spans 15 residues.

The V and J genes are TRBV5-6 and TRBJ2-1, with 10 positions matching TRBD2. V was clipped by 2 bases and J by 0 bases; unmatched bases: 5. The germline gives CDR1 SGHDT, CDR2 YYEEEE. There are 17 residues in the CDR3. The CDR3 region has the DNA TGTGCCAGCAGCTTTTTAGCGGGAGGCCGCTCCTACAATGAGCAGTTCTTC. Translated: CASSFLAGGRSYNEQFF.

The V and J genes are TRBV30 and TRBJ2-5; D gene uncertain. From germline, CDR1 is GTSNPN and CDR2 SVGIG (reference sequence). With 0 bases removed from V and 5 bases from J, the gap between germline ends came to 7 bases. The CDR3 is 12 amino acids. The CDR3 is CAWSVRGETQYF. The CDR3 DNA is TGTGCCTGGAGTGTACGTGGGGAGACCCAGTACTTC. Full variable domain (outside the CDR3, taken from reference TRBV30 and TRBJ2-5): SQTIHQWPATLVQPVGSPLSLECTVEGTSNPNLYWYRQAAGRGLQLLFYSVGIGQISSEVPQNLSASRPQDRQFILSSKKLLLSDSGFYLCAWSVRGETQYFGPGTRLLVL.

The chain has TRBV30 and TRBJ2-3; D may be TRBD1 or TRBD2 (5 bases each). The V end was cut by 2 bases, the J end by 2 bases, with 11 bases between. The CDR3 loop spans 14 amino acids. Per the germline V gene, CDR1 is GTSNPN and CDR2 is SVGIG (reference sequence). This CDR3 reads CAWSYGGVTDTQYF. DNA of the CDR3: TGTGCCTGGAGTTATGGGGGTGTCACAGATACGCAGTATTTT.

This clone has just a few counts. The genes are TRBV27 and TRBJ2-7, with TRBD2 matching over 7 bases. The J segment lost 4 bases and the V segment lost 3 bases, leaving 9 bases of the junction unmatched. The CDR3 loop spans 15 amino acids. Germline V gives CDR1 MNHEY, CDR2 SMNVEV (reference sequence). The CDR3 reads CASSFRAGRAYEQYF. The CDR3 nucleotides read TGTGCCAGCAGTTTTAGGGCAGGGAGGGCATACGAGCAGTACTTC.

As for this clone: The same CDR3 is also encoded by other DNA sequences in this sample. The chain joins TRBV18 to TRBJ2-1; 8 bases agree with TRBD2. The trim removed 6 bases at V and 0 bases at J, leaving 4 bases unmatched. Germline loops: CDR1 KGHSH, CDR2 LQKENI. The CDR3 runs to 15 residues. CDR3 sequence: CASSPSGSSYNEQFF. DNA for the CDR3: TGTGCCAGCTCCCCCAGCGGGAGCTCCTACAATGAGCAGTTCTTC.